The clone carrying this T cell receptor beta chain was recorded only once. These data originate in a study of blood T cell repertoires in COVID-19. In the study overall: PBMCs, B-cell-depleted T cells, or T cells provided the cDNA or gDNA that made up the material.

CDR1 is SQVTM, CDR2 ANQGSEA, per germline. This CDR3 contains 12 residues. Trimming left V 5 bases short and J 2 bases short, with 9 bases between. Assay: immunoSEQ multiplex PCR; the TCRdb copy retains only in-frame clones and omits some. This table holds fewer than 200,000 clones, around 88% found once. The TCR originated in a woman aged 45-65 years in a cohort exposed to, infected with or recovered from COVID-19 (not recorded which). The rearrangement joins TRBV29-1 to TRBJ1-1; D is undetermined. The sequencing sample was made of PBMCs or T cells enriched from blood (not recorded which). CDR3 nucleotides: TGCAGCGTTAGGAGGGCAAACACTGAAGCTTTCTTT. Translated, it gives CSVRRANTEAFF.